This TCR beta chain was recovered during a study of T cell responses to AZD1222 COVID-19 vaccine. The CDR3 totals 16 residues. V dropped 4 bases and J dropped 5; count of bases not matched to a gene: 8. Germline assignment: CDR1 GTSNPN and CDR2 SVGIG (reference sequence). Points on this clone: The antigen remains unidentified.

Study outcomes and limitations: Unmutated variant regions are reportedly the target of nearly half of TCRs that are spike-specific. Recipients of AZD1222 seropositive at baseline numbered only five or six.

Sequencing was performed with immunoSEQ multiplex PCR; in TCRdb, only in-frame clones are kept and a portion is missing. The sample lists about 97,000 clones; roughly nine tenths were seen once. Source: peripheral blood, taken on day 0 of AZD1222 vaccination. The chain links TRBV30 to TRBJ2-2, with TRBD2 matching 12 bases. The origin of this receptor is an adult in good health. The CDR3 coding sequence is TGTGCCTGGAACGGACTAGCGGGACGTGGAACCGGGGAGCTGTTTTTT. Encoded protein: CAWNGLAGRGTGELFF.